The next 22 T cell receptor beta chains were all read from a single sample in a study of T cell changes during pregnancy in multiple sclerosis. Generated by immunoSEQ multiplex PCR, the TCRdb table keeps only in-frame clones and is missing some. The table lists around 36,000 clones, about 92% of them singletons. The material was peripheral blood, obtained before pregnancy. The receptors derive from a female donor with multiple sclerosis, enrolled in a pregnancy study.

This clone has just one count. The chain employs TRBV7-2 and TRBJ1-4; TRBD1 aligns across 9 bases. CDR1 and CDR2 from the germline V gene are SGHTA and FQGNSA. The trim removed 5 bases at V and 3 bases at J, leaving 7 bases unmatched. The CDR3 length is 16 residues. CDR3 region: CASSVGQGAANEKLFF. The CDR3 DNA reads TGTGCCAGCAGCGTGGGACAGGGAGCGGCTAATGAAAAACTGTTTTTT.

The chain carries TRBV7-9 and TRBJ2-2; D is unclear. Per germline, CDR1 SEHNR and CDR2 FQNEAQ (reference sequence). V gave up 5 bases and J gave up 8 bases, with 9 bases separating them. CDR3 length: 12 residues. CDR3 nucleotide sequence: TGTGCCAGCAGCGACAACGAGGGGGAGCTGTTTTTT. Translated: CASSDNEGELFF.

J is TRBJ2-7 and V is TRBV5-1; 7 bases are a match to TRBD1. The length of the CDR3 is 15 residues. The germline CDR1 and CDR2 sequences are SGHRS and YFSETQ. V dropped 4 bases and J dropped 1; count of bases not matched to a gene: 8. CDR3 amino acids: CASSTGTVNSYEQYF. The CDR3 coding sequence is TGCGCCAGCAGCACCGGGACAGTGAATTCCTACGAGCAGTACTTC.

The chain's CDR3 is CASSIGAGEQYF. Written as DNA, the CDR3 is TGTGCCAGTAGTATAGGTGCCGGGGAGCAGTACTTC. This rearrangement joins TRBV19 to TRBJ2-7; D remains unclear. Germline lookup yields CDR1 LNHDA and CDR2 SQIVND (reference sequence). The CDR3 is made up of 12 amino acids. V dropped 1 base and J dropped 7 bases, with 8 bases sitting between them.

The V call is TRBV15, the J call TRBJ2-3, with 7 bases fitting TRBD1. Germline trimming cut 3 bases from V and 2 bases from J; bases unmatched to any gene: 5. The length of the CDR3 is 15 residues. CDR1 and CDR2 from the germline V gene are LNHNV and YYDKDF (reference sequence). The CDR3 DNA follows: TGTGCCACCAGCAGTGCCGGGACAGACACAGATACGCAGTATTTT. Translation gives CATSSAGTDTDTQYF.

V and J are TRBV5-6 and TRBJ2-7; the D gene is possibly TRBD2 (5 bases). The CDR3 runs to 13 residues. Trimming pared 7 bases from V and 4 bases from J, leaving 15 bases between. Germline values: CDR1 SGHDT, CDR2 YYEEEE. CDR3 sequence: CASSTGWAYEQYF. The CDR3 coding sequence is TGTGCCAGCTCTACGGGGTGGGCTTACGAGCAGTACTTC.

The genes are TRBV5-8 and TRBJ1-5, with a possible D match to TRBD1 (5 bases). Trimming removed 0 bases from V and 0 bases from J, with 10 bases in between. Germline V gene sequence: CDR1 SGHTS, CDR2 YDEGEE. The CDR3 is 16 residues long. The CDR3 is CASSLATVPSNQPQHF. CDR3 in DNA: TGTGCCAGCAGCTTGGCGACAGTTCCTAGCAATCAGCCCCAGCATTTT.

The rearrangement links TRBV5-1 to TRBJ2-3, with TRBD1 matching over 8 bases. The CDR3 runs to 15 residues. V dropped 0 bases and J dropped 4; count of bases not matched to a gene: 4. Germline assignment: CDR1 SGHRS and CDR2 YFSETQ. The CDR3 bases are TGCGCCAGCAGCTTGGGACAGGGGTCCCCAGATACGCAGTATTTT. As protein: CASSLGQGSPDTQYF.

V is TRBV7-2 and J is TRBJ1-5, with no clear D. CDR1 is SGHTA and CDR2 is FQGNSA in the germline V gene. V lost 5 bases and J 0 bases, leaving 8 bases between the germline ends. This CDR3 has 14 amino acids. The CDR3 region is CASSQRYSNQPQHF. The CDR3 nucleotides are TGTGCCAGCAGCCAACGCTATAGCAATCAGCCCCAGCATTTT.

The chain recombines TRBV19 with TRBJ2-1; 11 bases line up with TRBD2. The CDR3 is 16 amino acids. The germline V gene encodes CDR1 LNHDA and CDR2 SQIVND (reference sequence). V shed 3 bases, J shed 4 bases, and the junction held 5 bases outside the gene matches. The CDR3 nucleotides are TGTGCCAGTAGTATCAGACTAGCGGGACCTTACAATGAGCAGTTCTTC. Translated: CASSIRLAGPYNEQFF.

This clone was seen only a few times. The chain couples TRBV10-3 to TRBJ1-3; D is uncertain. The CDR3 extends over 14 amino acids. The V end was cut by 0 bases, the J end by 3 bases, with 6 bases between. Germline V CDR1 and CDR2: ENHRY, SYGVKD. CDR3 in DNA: TGTGCCATCAGTGAGTCGAGCCTTGGAAACACCATATATTTT. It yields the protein CAISESSLGNTIYF.

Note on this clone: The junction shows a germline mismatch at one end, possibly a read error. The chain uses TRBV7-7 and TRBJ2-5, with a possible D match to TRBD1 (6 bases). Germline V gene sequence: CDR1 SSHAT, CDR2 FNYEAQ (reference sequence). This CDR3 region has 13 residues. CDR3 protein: CASSLRTVETQYF. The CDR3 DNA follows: TGTGCTAGCAGCTTAAGGACAGTTGAGACCCAGTACTTC. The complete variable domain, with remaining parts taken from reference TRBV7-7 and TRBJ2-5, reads GAGVSQSPRYKVTKRGQDVTLRCDPISSHATLYWYQQALGQGPEFLTYFNYEAQPDKSGLPSDRFSAERPEGSISTLTIQRTEQRDSAMYRCASSLRTVETQYFGPGTRLLVL.

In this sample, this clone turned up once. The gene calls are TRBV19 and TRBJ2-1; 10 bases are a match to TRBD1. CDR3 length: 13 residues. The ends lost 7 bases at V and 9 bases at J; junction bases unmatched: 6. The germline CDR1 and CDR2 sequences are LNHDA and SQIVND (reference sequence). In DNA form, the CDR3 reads TGTGCCAGTATTGACAGGGGGCTAGGTGAGCAGTTCTTC. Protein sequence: CASIDRGLGEQFF.

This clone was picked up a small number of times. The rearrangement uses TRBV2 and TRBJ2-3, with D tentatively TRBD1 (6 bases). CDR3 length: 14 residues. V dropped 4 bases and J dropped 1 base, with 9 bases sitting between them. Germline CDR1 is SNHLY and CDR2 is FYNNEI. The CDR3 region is CASSVQGRTDTQYF. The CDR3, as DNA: TGTGCCAGCAGTGTACAGGGACGCACAGATACGCAGTATTTT.

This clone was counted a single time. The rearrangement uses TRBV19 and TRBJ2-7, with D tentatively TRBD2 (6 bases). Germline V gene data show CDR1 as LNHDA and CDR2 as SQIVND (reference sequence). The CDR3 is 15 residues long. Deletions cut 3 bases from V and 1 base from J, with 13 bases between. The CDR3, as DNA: TGTGCCAGTAGTATGGGCGGGGCCAGATCCTACGAGCAGTACTTC. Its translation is CASSMGGARSYEQYF.

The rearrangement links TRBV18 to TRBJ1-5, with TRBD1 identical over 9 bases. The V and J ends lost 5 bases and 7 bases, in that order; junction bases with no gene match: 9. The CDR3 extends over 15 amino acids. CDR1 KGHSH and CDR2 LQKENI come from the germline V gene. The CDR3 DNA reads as TGTGCCAGCTCAGCACAACAGGGGGCCCACCAGCCCCAGCATTTT. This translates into CASSAQQGAHQPQHF.

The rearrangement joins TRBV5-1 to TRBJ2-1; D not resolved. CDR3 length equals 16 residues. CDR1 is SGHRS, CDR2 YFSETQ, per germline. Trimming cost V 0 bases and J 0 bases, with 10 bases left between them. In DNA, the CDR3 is TGCGCCAGCAGCTTGGCTCTGGCAACCTCCTACAATGAGCAGTTCTTC. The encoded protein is CASSLALATSYNEQFF.

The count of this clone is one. CDR3 sequence reads: CASSPGTGVREQYF. The DNA of the CDR3 is TGTGCCAGTAGTCCCGGGACAGGGGTTCGAGAGCAGTACTTC. The chain joins TRBV19 to TRBJ2-7; 10 positions agree with TRBD1. Trimming removed 5 bases from V and 7 bases from J; junction bases left unmatched: 8. Germline values: CDR1 LNHDA, CDR2 SQIVND (reference sequence). The CDR3 loop spans 14 amino acids.

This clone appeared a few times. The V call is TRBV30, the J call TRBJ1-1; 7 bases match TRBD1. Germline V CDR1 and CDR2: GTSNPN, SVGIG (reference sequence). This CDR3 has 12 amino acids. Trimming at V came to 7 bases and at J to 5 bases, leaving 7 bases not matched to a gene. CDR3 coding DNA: TGTGCCTATGACAGGGAGAGAACTGAAGCTTTCTTT. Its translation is CAYDRERTEAFF.

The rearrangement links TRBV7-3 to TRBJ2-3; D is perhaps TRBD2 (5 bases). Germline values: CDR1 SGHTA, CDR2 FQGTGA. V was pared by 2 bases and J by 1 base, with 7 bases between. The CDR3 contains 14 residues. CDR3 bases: TGTGCCAGCAGCTTAGCGGGTCGCACAGATACGCAGTATTTT. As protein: CASSLAGRTDTQYF.

CDR3 DNA: TGCGCCAGCAACGGGGGGGAGGGCACTGAAGCTTTCTTT. Encoded protein: CASNGGEGTEAFF. The V and J genes are TRBV5-1 and TRBJ1-1, with a weak D call TRBD1 (5 bases). The V and J ends lost 6 bases and 4 bases respectively, with 13 bases between them. The CDR3 is made up of 13 amino acids. Germline CDR1 reads SGHRS; CDR2 reads YFSETQ.

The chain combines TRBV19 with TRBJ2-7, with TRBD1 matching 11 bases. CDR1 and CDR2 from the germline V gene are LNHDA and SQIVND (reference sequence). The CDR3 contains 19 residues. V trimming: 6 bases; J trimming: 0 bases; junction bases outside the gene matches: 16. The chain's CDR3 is CASRPPGQGENARSYEQYF. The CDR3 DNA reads TGTGCCAGTAGACCTCCGGGACAGGGGGAGAATGCTCGCTCCTACGAGCAGTACTTC.